Below, one T cell receptor (beta chain) is given with its context. Per the study methods: Reference gene primer amplification yielded estimated nucleated cell counts. The data were produced by immunoSEQ multiplex PCR, yet TCRdb's version contains in-frame clones alone and is incomplete. V, J and clone size are taken as reported in that table, and D and trimming were inferred from the DNA itself. The data contain approximately 250,000 clones, 85% of them singletons. The V gene lost 0 bases and the J gene lost 2 bases, with 8 bases spanning the gap. The germline V gene has CDR1 SGHNT and CDR2 YYREEE (reference sequence). The CDR3 runs 14 residues. The data derive from a study of blood T cell repertoires in COVID-19. Looking at the study overall: T cells, B-cell-depleted T cells, or PBMCs provided the cDNA or gDNA that served as material.

The chain combines TRBV5-4 with TRBJ2-5, with a weak D call TRBD2 (7 bases). The sequencing input was peripheral blood. This receptor was taken from a man between 45 and 60 years old with COVID-19, enrolled during active disease. This CDR3 reads CASSLEGGQETQYF. CDR3 bases: TGTGCCAGCAGCTTGGAGGGGGGGCAAGAGACCCAGTACTTC.